Presented here are 2 T cell receptor beta chains from one specimen sequenced in a study of blood T cells in healthy people across ages. Primers used in a second PCR of about 7 to 12 cycles were a sample-barcoded 5' primer and a J-beta primer mix. One entry per CDR3 protein results from TCRdb running MiXCR on the 5' RACE reads. The table records hundreds of thousands of distinct CDR3 sequences, less than 45% of them present only once. The specimen was blood. Source of these receptors: an elderly man in good health.

V usage is TRBV12-5 and J usage is TRBJ1-6; no clear D. This CDR3 region has 15 residues. Germline CDR1 reads LGHNT; CDR2 reads FRNRAP. V was shortened by 5 bases and J by 0 bases, with 8 bases between the two germline ends. The CDR3 nucleotides are TGTGCTAGTGGTCCCCCCAACTCCTATAATTCACCCCTCCACTTT. Protein product: CASGPPNSYNSPLHF.

This clonotype was detected only a few times. The chain links TRBV7-2 to TRBJ2-7; D possibly corresponds to TRBD2 (6 bases). CDR1 and CDR2 from the germline V gene are SGHTA and FQGNSA. This CDR3 has 16 amino acids. V lost 5 bases, J lost 0 bases, and 17 bases lay in between. The CDR3: CASSQDSGSSSYEQYF. In DNA form, the CDR3 reads TGTGCCAGCAGCCAAGATAGCGGCTCCAGCTCCTACGAGCAGTACTTC.